The sample holds one count of the clone carrying this T cell receptor (beta chain). Germline V gene data show CDR1 as MNHEY and CDR2 as SVGEGT. Trimming removed 7 bases at V and 0 bases at J, with 13 bases between. The CDR3 is 16 amino acids. It was by two-round multiplex PCR that TCR beta CDR3 was amplified from genomic DNA. The use of primers specific to each TRBV and TRBJ gene characterized first-round PCR. TCRdb processed the multiplex PCR reads anew with MiXCR; each CDR3 protein has one entry. Here the sample spans about 35,000 distinct CDR3 sequences, around 30% being singletons. The record originates from a study of prognosis after radiotherapy for stage I lung cancer.

This rearrangement joins TRBV6-2 or TRBV6-3 to TRBJ2-6; D not certain. This receptor was identified in a donor over 45 with non-small cell lung cancer. The sample in question was PBMCs, obtained before or after stereotactic body radiation therapy (not recorded which). The CDR3 loop reads CASTRYPTSGANVLTF. The CDR3 coding sequence is TGTGCCAGCACTCGTTACCCGACCTCTGGGGCCAACGTCCTGACTTTC.